Here is one T cell receptor beta chain with its context. Germline CDR1 and CDR2: SGHRS and YFSETQ. CDR3 length: 15 amino acids. The ends lost 0 bases at V and 8 bases at J; junction bases unmatched: 8. This entry comes from a study of PD-L1 blockade in urothelial cancer. Sequenced by immunoSEQ multiplex PCR; TCRdb stores in-frame clones only, minus some. The sample carries under 95,000 clones, 84% recorded once. Time point defined: pretreatment peripheral blood. The chain links TRBV5-1 to TRBJ2-1; TRBD1 matches at 7 bases. The sample in question was PBMCs, obtained around atezolizumab (anti-PD-L1) treatment. This clonotype was sampled from a man aged 60 to 69 with urothelial cancer. In DNA, the CDR3 is TGCGCCAGCAGCTTGGCCGGGGACAGTACCCATGAGCAGTTCTTC. It encodes CASSLAGDSTHEQFF.